This record covers a single TCR beta chain. Method: immunoSEQ multiplex PCR; TCRdb's copy keeps in-frame clones and lacks some. The profile covers 470,000 or so clones, with 80% to 90% appearing a single time and more than 3% taken by the ten largest. The record originates from a study of blood T cell repertoires in COVID-19. About the study: The study drew acute and convalescent COVID-19 samples from the United States, Italy and Spain. PBMCs, B-cell-depleted T cells, or T cells provided the cDNA or gDNA that made up the material.

With 5 bases clipped from V and 8 bases from J, the junction kept 14 bases outside the gene matches. CDR1 SEHNR and CDR2 FQNEAQ come from the germline V gene (reference sequence). CDR3 length: 16 residues. The source material was peripheral blood. This receptor was identified in a human donor in a cohort sampled during active COVID-19. V usage is TRBV7-9 and J usage is TRBJ1-2; 10 bases fit TRBD1. In DNA form, the CDR3 reads TGTGCCAGCAGCCTGGGGGACAGGGGAGGTCAGACCGGCTACACCTTC. This gives the protein CASSLGDRGGQTGYTF.